Presented here are 25 T cell receptor beta chains from one specimen sequenced in a study of blood T cell repertoires in COVID-19. Repertoires were generated with immunoSEQ multiplex PCR, while TCRdb's copy carries only in-frame clones and drops some. The table records 95,000 to 110,000 clones, around 82% of them present only once. Sequencing input: peripheral blood. Every receptor here comes from a human donor in a cohort sampled during active COVID-19.

The gene calls are TRBV30 and TRBJ1-5, with TRBD1 matching 8 bases. The CDR3 has 15 amino acids. Trimming cost V 3 bases and J 4 bases; bases outside gene matches: 8. Germline V gene sequence: CDR1 GTSNPN, CDR2 SVGIG (reference sequence). The CDR3 loop reads CAWSASGGQNQPQHF. In DNA form, the CDR3 reads TGTGCCTGGAGCGCCTCAGGGGGCCAGAATCAGCCCCAGCATTTT.

In its sample, this clone was seen once. The DNA of the CDR3 is TGTGCCAGCAGCTTCCAGGCGTCCGGGGCCAACGTCCTGACTTTC. Protein: CASSFQASGANVLTF. J is TRBJ2-6 and V is TRBV5-4, with D unclear. This CDR3 is built from 15 residues. CDR1 is SGHNT and CDR2 is YYREEE in the germline V gene (reference sequence). The V gene lost 2 bases and the J gene lost 4 bases, with 10 bases spanning the gap.

As DNA, the CDR3 is TGTGCCAGCAGCCAAGACCGCGGATCCCTCGATGAGACCCAGTACTTC. Protein sequence: CASSQDRGSLDETQYF. V gene TRBV14 combines with J gene TRBJ2-5; D uncertain. V lost 0 bases, J lost 5 bases, and 16 bases lay in between. Germline values: CDR1 SGHDN, CDR2 FVKESK. This CDR3 is 16 amino acids long. The full variable domain, with the rest looked up from reference TRBV14 and TRBJ2-5, is EAGVTQFPSHSVIEKGQTVTLRCDPISGHDNLYWYRRVMGKEIKFLLHFVKESKQDESGMPNNRFLAERTGGTYSTLKVQPAELEDSGVYFCASSQDRGSLDETQYFGPGTRLLVL.

The V call is TRBV27, the J call TRBJ1-6; D remains ambiguous. The CDR3 has 14 residues. Per the germline V gene, CDR1 is MNHEY and CDR2 is SMNVEV (reference sequence). The V gene lost 1 base and the J gene lost 3 bases, with 4 bases spanning the gap. CDR3 loop: CASSLYSYNSPLHF. For the CDR3, the DNA is TGTGCCAGCAGTTTATACAGCTATAATTCACCCCTCCACTTT.

This clone came up a few times. The chain links TRBV4-1 to TRBJ2-5; D remains unclear. The CDR3 is 16 residues long. V lost 4 bases, J lost 3 bases, and 18 bases lay in between. Germline V gives CDR1 MGHRA, CDR2 YSYEKL. The CDR3 DNA reads as TGCGCCAGCAGCCTGATAGTGGGCCCGCCGAAAGAGACCCAGTACTTC. This translates into CASSLIVGPPKETQYF.

The rearrangement uses TRBV28 and TRBJ1-6, with 7 nucleotides matching TRBD1. CDR3 length: 14 amino acids. Germline V gives CDR1 MDHEN, CDR2 SYDVKM. Trimming took 5 bases from V and 9 from J; bases not matched to a gene: 7. The CDR3 DNA sequence: TGTGCCAGCAGTCCGACAGGGTTGATTTCACCCCTCCACTTT. It translates to CASSPTGLISPLHF.

V and J are TRBV5-8 and TRBJ1-6; TRBD1 aligns across 9 bases. J was trimmed by 6 bases and V by 3 bases; bases with no gene match: 4. Germline CDR1 SGHTS, CDR2 YDEGEE. CDR3 length: 15 residues. This chain's CDR3 is CASSSDRGINSPLHF. The CDR3, as DNA: TGTGCCAGCAGCTCGGACAGGGGTATTAATTCACCCCTCCACTTT.

This clone appeared a few times. The rearrangement joins TRBV27 to TRBJ2-3; the D is unclear. This CDR3 spans 14 amino acids. CDR1 MNHEY and CDR2 SMNVEV come from the germline V gene (reference sequence). Deletions cut 3 bases from V and 4 bases from J, with 11 bases between. As DNA, the CDR3 is TGTGCCAGCAGTTTCCTCTCCCAGGCAGATACGCAGTATTTT. Translated, it gives CASSFLSQADTQYF.

The chain joins TRBV7-2 to TRBJ2-5; 13 nucleotides line up with TRBD2. This CDR3 contains 18 residues. With V trimmed by 7 bases and J by 0 bases, 11 bases remained unmatched. Germline loops: CDR1 SGHTA, CDR2 FQGNSA. The CDR3 DNA follows: TGTGCCAGCACGCCCGGGACTAGCGGGGTCGTGTACCAAGAGACCCAGTACTTC. Its translation is CASTPGTSGVVYQETQYF.

The chain couples TRBV6-6 to TRBJ2-2; D not resolved. The CDR3 is made up of 13 amino acids. Trimming took 6 bases from V and 2 from J, leaving 7 bases between them. Germline V gene sequence: CDR1 MNHNY, CDR2 SVGAGI (reference sequence). The CDR3 DNA reads TGTGCCAGCAGGTCTATAAACACCGGGGAGCTGTTTTTT. Translated: CASRSINTGELFF.

The chain uses TRBV18 and TRBJ1-1; D not certain. CDR1 is KGHSH and CDR2 is LQKENI in the germline V gene. The CDR3 loop spans 13 amino acids. V gave up 2 bases and J gave up 0 bases, with 4 bases separating them. Written as DNA, the CDR3 is TGTGCCAGCTCACCAGTCATGAACACTGAAGCTTTCTTT. Encoded protein: CASSPVMNTEAFF.

The chain employs TRBV7-9 and TRBJ2-5; 9 bases line up with TRBD1. Germline lookup yields CDR1 SEHNR and CDR2 FQNEAQ (reference sequence). The CDR3 is 13 residues long. V lost 7 bases to trimming and J lost 4 bases; unmatched junction nucleotides: 4. The CDR3 loop reads CASTPTGGETQYF. The CDR3 region has the DNA TGTGCCAGCACCCCGACAGGGGGAGAGACCCAGTACTTC.

This sequence joins TRBV5-1 and TRBJ1-1, with D tentatively TRBD1 (5 bases). Trimming took 0 bases from V and 4 from J, leaving 13 bases between them. The CDR3 is 15 amino acids. The germline V gene has CDR1 SGHRS and CDR2 YFSETQ. In DNA form, the CDR3 reads TGCGCCAGCAGCTTGGATCCAGTCGGGGGCACTGAAGCTTTCTTT. Translated, it gives CASSLDPVGGTEAFF.

This chain joins TRBV7-2 and TRBJ2-4; 8 bases map to TRBD1. This CDR3 region has 15 residues. The ends lost 8 bases at V and 1 base at J; junction bases unmatched: 7. Germline values: CDR1 SGHTA, CDR2 FQGNSA. CDR3 in amino acids: CASGNRGVAKNIQYF. DNA for the CDR3: TGTGCCAGCGGTAACAGGGGGGTTGCCAAAAACATTCAGTACTTC.

The chain carries TRBV27 and TRBJ2-1; 8 bases line up with TRBD2. The CDR3 length is 15 residues. Trimming removed 0 bases from V and 8 bases from J; junction bases left unmatched: 6. Germline values: CDR1 MNHEY, CDR2 SMNVEV (reference sequence). The CDR3 here is CASSLSGRARDEQFF. Written as DNA, the CDR3 is TGTGCCAGCAGTTTATCCGGGAGGGCCAGGGATGAGCAGTTCTTC.

The rearrangement joins TRBV7-3 to TRBJ2-7, with a tentative D call TRBD1 (7 bases). V lost 5 bases and J 5 bases, leaving 16 bases between the germline ends. In germline, CDR1 is SGHTA, CDR2 FQGTGA. This CDR3 is 14 amino acids long. The CDR3 DNA reads as TGTGCCAGCAGCCTCGGTGGAGGGGGCGACGAGCAGTACTTC. It is translated as CASSLGGGGDEQYF.

The rearrangement joins TRBV3-1 (or the pseudogene TRBV3-2) to TRBJ1-1, with 7 bases identical to TRBD1. V gave up 1 base and J gave up 0 bases; unmatched junction bases: 8. Germline CDR1 is LGHDT and CDR2 is YNNKEL (reference sequence). The CDR3 is 17 amino acids. The CDR3 sequence: CASSQGQGSTLNTEAFF. The CDR3 DNA reads as TGTGCCAGCAGCCAAGGACAGGGAAGTACATTGAACACTGAAGCTTTCTTT.

Comment on this clone: This sample includes further DNA sequences coding for the same CDR3. The chain carries TRBV7-2 and TRBJ2-3, with TRBD2 matching 7 bases. CDR3 length equals 16 residues. Looked up from germline, CDR1 is SGHTA and CDR2 is FQGNSA. Trimming removed 2 bases from V and 2 bases from J; junction bases left unmatched: 7. This CDR3 reads CASSLNLAGDTDTQYF. In DNA, the CDR3 is TGTGCCAGCAGCTTAAATCTCGCGGGGGACACAGATACGCAGTATTTT.

The chain is built from TRBV2 and TRBJ2-7, with TRBD1 matching 11 bases. The CDR3 spans 15 residues. CDR1 is SNHLY, CDR2 FYNNEI, per germline. The ends lost 6 bases at V and 2 bases at J; junction bases unmatched: 6. The CDR3 sequence: CASSPGQGVTYEQYV. The CDR3 region has the DNA TGTGCCAGCAGCCCGGGACAGGGGGTCACCTACGAGCAGTACGTC.

The chain couples TRBV18 to TRBJ2-2, with D tentatively TRBD2 (5 bases). Trimming shortened V by 1 base and J by 2 bases, and 8 bases separated the two germline ends. Germline V gives CDR1 KGHSH, CDR2 LQKENI. The CDR3 totals 15 residues. CDR3 in amino acids: CASSPRLPNTGELFF. CDR3 DNA: TGTGCCAGCTCACCACGACTACCTAACACCGGGGAGCTGTTTTTT.

The rearrangement links TRBV19 to TRBJ1-1, with a weak D call TRBD1 (6 bases). Germline lookup yields CDR1 LNHDA and CDR2 SQIVND (reference sequence). Trimming removed 4 bases at V and 7 bases at J, with 13 bases between. This CDR3 comprises 13 residues. The CDR3 spells CASSTRTVHEAFF. The CDR3 DNA is TGTGCCAGTAGTACCCGGACAGTTCATGAAGCTTTCTTT.

This clone came up a few times. The chain uses TRBV9 and TRBJ2-7, with D perhaps TRBD2 (5 bases). Germline CDR1 reads SGDLS; CDR2 reads YYNGEE. This CDR3 comprises 14 residues. Trimming left V 3 bases short and J 0 bases short, with 10 bases between. CDR3 loop: CASSATTNSYEQYF. Written as DNA, the CDR3 is TGTGCCAGCAGCGCCACGACTAACTCCTACGAGCAGTACTTC.

This clone was detected once. As DNA, the CDR3 is TGTGCCAGCAGCTCGCGACAGGGTGGTACCGGGGAGCTGTTTTTT. Its protein is CASSSRQGGTGELFF. The chain carries TRBV7-2 and TRBJ2-2; 7 bases match TRBD1. The germline gives CDR1 SGHTA, CDR2 FQGNSA. The CDR3 has 15 amino acids. Trimming removed 4 bases from V and 5 bases from J; junction bases left unmatched: 7.

A few counts support this clone. The J gene is TRBJ2-7, the V gene TRBV4-1; 8 positions agree with TRBD2. V lost 2 bases to trimming and J lost 6 bases; unmatched junction nucleotides: 3. This CDR3 is 13 amino acids long. CDR1 is MGHRA and CDR2 is YSYEKL in the germline V gene. In nucleotides, the CDR3 is TGCGCCAGCAGCCAAACTCTAGCGGGCGAGCAGTACTTC. Its translation: CASSQTLAGEQYF.

DNA of the CDR3: TGTGCCAGCAGCTCCGGGACAGCTTACGGCGAGCAGTACTTC. Protein product: CASSSGTAYGEQYF. This chain links TRBV7-3 with TRBJ2-7, with 7 bases identical to TRBD1. This CDR3 region has 14 residues. Looked up from germline, CDR1 is SGHTA and CDR2 is FQGTGA. After removal of 4 bases from V and 6 bases from J, the junction contained 9 bases not matched to a gene. Variable domain in full (rest from reference TRBV7-3 and TRBJ2-7): GAGVSQTPSNKVTEKGKYVELRCDPISGHTALYWYRQSLGQGPEFLIYFQGTGAADDSGLPNDRFFAVRPEGSVSTLKIQRTERGDSAVYLCASSSGTAYGEQYFGPGTRLTVT.